The entry below describes one TCR beta chain. The read finishes 3 residues shy of the CDR3 end, and the germline J gene is used to complete it. CDR1 SGHVS and CDR2 FNYEAQ come from the germline V gene. This CDR3 comprises 13 residues. The ends were cut back, 5 bases at V and 3 bases at J, with 11 bases in the middle. The data were produced by immunoSEQ multiplex PCR, yet TCRdb's version contains in-frame clones alone and is incomplete. The specimen's table records about 37,000 clones. This sample stems from a study of T cells in women clearing cervical HPV infection. The wider study: Cases' blood sampling followed lesion detection by median approximately 140 days (90 to 200).

The V gene is TRBV7-6, the J gene TRBJ2-7, with D perhaps matching TRBD1 (6 bases). Material: blood buffy coat. The source of this sequence is a woman between 18 and 70 years old with a cervical HPV16 infection that either progressed to CIN3+ or cleared (not recorded which). The CDR3 sequence: CASSQRGGYEQYF. The CDR3 bases that were read are TGTGCCAGCAGCCAACGAGGGGGCTACGAG.